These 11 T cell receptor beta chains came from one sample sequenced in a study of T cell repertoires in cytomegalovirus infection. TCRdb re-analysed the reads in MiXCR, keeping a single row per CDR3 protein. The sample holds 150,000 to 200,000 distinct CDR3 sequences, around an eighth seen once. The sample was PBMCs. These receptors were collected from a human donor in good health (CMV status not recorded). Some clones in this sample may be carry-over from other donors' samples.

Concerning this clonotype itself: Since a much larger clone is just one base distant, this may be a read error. The CDR3 is CASRGFRETQYF. CDR3 sequence (DNA): TGTGCCAGCAGGGGGTTTCGGGAGACCCAGTACTTC. This chain uses TRBV12-3 or TRBV12-4 with TRBJ2-5, with unresolved D. Trimming took 6 bases from V and 5 from J, leaving 10 bases between them. The CDR3 is made up of 12 amino acids.

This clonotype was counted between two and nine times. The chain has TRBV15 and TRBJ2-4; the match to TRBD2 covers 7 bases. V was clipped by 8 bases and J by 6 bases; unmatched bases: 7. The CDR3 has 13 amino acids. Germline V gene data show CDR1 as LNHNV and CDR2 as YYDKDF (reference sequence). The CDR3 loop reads CATAGELGNIQYF. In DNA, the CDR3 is TGTGCCACCGCGGGGGAGCTGGGAAACATTCAGTACTTC.

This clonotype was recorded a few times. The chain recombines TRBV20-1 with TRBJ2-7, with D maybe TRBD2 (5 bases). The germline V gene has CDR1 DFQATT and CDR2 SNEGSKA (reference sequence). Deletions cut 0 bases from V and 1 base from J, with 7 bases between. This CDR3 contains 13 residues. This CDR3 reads CSARDRTSYEQYF. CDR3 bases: TGCAGTGCTAGAGATCGGACTTCCTACGAGCAGTACTTC.

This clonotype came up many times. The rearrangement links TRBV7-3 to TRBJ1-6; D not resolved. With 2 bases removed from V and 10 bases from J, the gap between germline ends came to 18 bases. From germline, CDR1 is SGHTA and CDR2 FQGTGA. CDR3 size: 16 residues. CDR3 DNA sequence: TGTGCCAGCAGCTTACGGCCCAGAGGAATGGGGTCACCCCTCCACTTT. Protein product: CASSLRPRGMGSPLHF.

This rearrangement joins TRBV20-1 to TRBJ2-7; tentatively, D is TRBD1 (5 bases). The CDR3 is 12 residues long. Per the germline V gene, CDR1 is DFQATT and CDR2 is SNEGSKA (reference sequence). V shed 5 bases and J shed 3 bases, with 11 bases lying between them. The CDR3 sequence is CSADQGYYEQYF. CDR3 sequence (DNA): TGCAGTGCTGACCAGGGATACTACGAGCAGTACTTC.

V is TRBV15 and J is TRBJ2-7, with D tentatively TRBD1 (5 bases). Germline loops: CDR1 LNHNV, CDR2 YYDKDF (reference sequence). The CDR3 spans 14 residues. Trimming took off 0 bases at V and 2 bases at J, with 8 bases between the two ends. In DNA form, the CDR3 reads TGTGCCACCAGCAGAGATACAGGAACCTACGAGCAGTACTTC. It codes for CATSRDTGTYEQYF.

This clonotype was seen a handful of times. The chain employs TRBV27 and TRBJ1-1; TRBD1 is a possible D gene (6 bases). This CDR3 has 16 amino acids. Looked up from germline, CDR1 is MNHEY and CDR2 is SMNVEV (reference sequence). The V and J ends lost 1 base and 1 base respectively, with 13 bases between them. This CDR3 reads CASSLFWGRENTEAFF. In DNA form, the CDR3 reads TGTGCCAGCAGTTTATTCTGGGGGCGAGAGAACACTGAAGCTTTCTTT.

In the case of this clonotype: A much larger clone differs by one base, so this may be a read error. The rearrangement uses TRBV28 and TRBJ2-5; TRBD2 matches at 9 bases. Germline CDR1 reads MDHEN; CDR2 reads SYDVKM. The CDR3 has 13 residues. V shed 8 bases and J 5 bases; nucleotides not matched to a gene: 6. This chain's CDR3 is CASCWAGGETQYF. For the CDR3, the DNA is TGTGCCAGCTGCTGGGCGGGAGGGGAGACCCAGTACTTC.

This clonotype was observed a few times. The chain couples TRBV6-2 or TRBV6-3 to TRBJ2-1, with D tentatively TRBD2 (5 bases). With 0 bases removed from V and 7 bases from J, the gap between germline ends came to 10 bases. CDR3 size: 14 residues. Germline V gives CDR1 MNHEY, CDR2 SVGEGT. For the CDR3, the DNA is TGTGCCAGCAGTTACTCCGGAGGTCGGAATGAGCAGTTCTTC. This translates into CASSYSGGRNEQFF.

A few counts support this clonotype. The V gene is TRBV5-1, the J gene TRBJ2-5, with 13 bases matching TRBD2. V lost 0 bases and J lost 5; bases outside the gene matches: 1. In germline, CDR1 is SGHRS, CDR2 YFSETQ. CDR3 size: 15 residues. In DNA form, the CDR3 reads TGCGCCAGCAGCTTGGGGACTAGCGGGAGTGAGACCCAGTACTTC. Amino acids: CASSLGTSGSETQYF.

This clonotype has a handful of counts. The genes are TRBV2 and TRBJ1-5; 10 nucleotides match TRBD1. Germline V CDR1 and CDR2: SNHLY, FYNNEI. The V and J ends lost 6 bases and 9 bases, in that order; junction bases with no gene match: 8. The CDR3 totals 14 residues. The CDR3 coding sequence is TGTGCCAGCAGGTTCGGGGACAGGGGATCGCCCCAGCATTTT. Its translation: CASRFGDRGSPQHF.